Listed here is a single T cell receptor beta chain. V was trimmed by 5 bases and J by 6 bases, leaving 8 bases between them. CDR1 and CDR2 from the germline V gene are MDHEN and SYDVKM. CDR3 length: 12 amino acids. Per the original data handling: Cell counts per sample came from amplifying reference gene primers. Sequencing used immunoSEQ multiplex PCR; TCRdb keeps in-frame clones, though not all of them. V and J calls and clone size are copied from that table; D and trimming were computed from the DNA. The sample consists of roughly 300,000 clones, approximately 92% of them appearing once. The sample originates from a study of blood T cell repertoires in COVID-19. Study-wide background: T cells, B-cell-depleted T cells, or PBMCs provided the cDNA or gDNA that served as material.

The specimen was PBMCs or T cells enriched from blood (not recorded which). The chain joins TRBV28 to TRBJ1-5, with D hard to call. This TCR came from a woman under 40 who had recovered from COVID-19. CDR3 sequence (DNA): TGTGCCAGCAGTGTCGGTCGTCAGCCCCAGCATTTT. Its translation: CASSVGRQPQHF.